The rows below give T cell receptor beta chains drawn from one sample of a study of T cell repertoires in cytomegalovirus infection. One entry per CDR3 protein, called by TCRdb with MiXCR from the reads. The data show 450,000 to 600,000 distinct CDR3 sequences, 33% seen once. For these TCRs, the target antigens are not known. The specimen was cultured PBMCs, collected from culture after CMV antigen stimulation. These receptor sequences come from a human donor in good health (CMV status not recorded). Some clones in this sample may be carry-over from other donors' samples. The CDR3 runs from the conserved cysteine through the conserved F or W. The D gene is left open where the match is weak. The size field is filled for only some rows; it gives once, few, many or a size class.

j_call | clone_size | d_call | v_call | cdr3_aa | cdr3_nt
TRBJ2-7 | . | TRBD2 | TRBV19 | CASSMGLAMYEQYF | TGTGCCAGTAGTATGGGACTAGCGATGTACGAGCAGTACTTC
TRBJ2-3 | few | . | TRBV19 | CASSSSPRGTDTQYF | TGTGCCAGTAGCAGCTCCCCAAGGGGCACAGATACGCAGTATTTT
TRBJ2-3 | . | TRBD2 | TRBV2 | CASSPEERGTQYF | TGTGCCAGCAGCCCCGAGGAGCGGGGTACGCAGTATTTT
TRBJ2-4 | few | TRBD1 | TRBV12-3/TRBV12-4 | CASSHTGASNIQYF | TGTGCCAGCAGTCATACAGGGGCCTCGAACATTCAGTACTTC
TRBJ1-1 | . | . | TRBV18 | CASSLPDPNTEAFF | TGTGCCAGCTCACTCCCCGATCCGAACACTGAAGCTTTCTTT
TRBJ2-7 | . | . | TRBV9 | CASSAGSGVAYEQYF | TGTGCCAGCAGCGCTGGGAGTGGGGTCGCTTACGAGCAGTACTTC
TRBJ2-1 | few | . | TRBV12-3/TRBV12-4 | CASSLVGPYNEQFF | TGTGCCAGCAGTTTAGTGGGACCGTACAATGAGCAGTTCTTC
TRBJ1-1 | . | . | TRBV5-6 | CASSLGSNIPEAFF | TGTGCCAGCAGCTTGGGCAGCAATATACCTGAAGCTTTCTTT
TRBJ2-3 | few | . | TRBV2 | CASSDPRAGTDTQYF | TGTGCCAGCAGTGACCCGCGAGCGGGCACAGATACGCAGTATTTT
TRBJ1-5 | few | . | TRBV28 | CASRPATTGSNQPQHF | TGTGCCAGCCGCCCGGCTACGACGGGTAGCAATCAGCCCCAGCATTTT
TRBJ2-1 | . | TRBD1 | TRBV7-2 | CASRQDRGPYNEQFF | TGTGCCAGCAGACAAGACAGGGGTCCCTACAATGAGCAGTTCTTC
TRBJ2-1 | . | . | TRBV24-1 | CATSDGAYSPYNEQFF | TGTGCCACCAGTGATGGGGCCTATAGCCCCTACAATGAGCAGTTCTTC
TRBJ2-1 | many | TRBD1 | TRBV5-4 | CASSLGRDRGHNEQFF | TGTGCCAGCAGCTTGGGGCGGGACAGGGGACACAATGAGCAGTTCTTC
TRBJ2-3 | few | TRBD2 | TRBV7-3 | CASSLMSSGSGADTQYF | TGTGCCAGCAGCTTAATGTCTAGCGGGAGTGGGGCAGATACGCAGTATTTT
TRBJ2-1 | few | . | TRBV7-2 | CASSLQVYEQFF | TGTGCCAGCAGCTTACAAGTTTACGAGCAGTTCTTC
TRBJ1-1 | . | TRBD1 | TRBV20-1 | CSAAPGQMNTEAFF | TGCAGTGCTGCACCGGGACAGATGAACACTGAAGCTTTCTTT
TRBJ1-5 | few | . | TRBV6-6 | CASRENQPQHF | TGTGCCAGCCGGGAGAATCAGCCCCAGCATTTT
TRBJ2-1 | many | TRBD2 | TRBV7-2 | CASSHPRGLAGGHNYNEQFF | TGTGCCAGCAGCCACCCGAGGGGACTAGCGGGAGGGCACAACTACAATGAGCAGTTCTTC